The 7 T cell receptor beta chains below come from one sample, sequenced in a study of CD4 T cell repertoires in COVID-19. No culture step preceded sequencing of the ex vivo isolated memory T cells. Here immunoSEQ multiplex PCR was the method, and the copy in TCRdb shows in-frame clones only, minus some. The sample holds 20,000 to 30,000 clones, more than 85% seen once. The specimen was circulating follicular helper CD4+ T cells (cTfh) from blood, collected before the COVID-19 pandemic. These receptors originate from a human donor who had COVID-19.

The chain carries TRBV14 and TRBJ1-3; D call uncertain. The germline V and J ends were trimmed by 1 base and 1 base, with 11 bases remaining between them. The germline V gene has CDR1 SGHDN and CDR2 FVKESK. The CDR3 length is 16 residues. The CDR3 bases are TGTGCCAGCAGCCAAGTCGCGACTCTATCTGGAAACACCATATATTTT. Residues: CASSQVATLSGNTIYF.

CDR3 in DNA: TGTGCCAGCAGCTTTAGACGGGACAGGGGTAATGAGCAGTTCTTC. Its protein is CASSFRRDRGNEQFF. This rearrangement joins TRBV11-2 to TRBJ2-1; 10 nucleotides line up with TRBD1. This CDR3 is 15 amino acids long. Trimming at V came to 3 bases and at J to 7 bases, leaving 6 bases not matched to a gene. Germline V gene lookup returns CDR1 SGHAT and CDR2 FQNNGV. Drawing the rest from reference TRBV11-2 and TRBJ2-1, the complete variable domain is EAGVAQSPRYKIIEKRQSVAFWCNPISGHATLYWYQQILGQGPKLLIQFQNNGVVDDSQLPKDRFSAERLKGVDSTLKIQPAKLEDSAVYLCASSFRRDRGNEQFFGPGTRLTVL.

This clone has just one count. As DNA, the CDR3 is TGTGCCAGCAGGTTGTCAGGGATGAACACTGAAGCTTTCTTT. The encoded protein is CASRLSGMNTEAFF. This chain links TRBV7-2 with TRBJ1-1; D is possibly TRBD1 (5 bases). The V gene's germline CDR1 is SGHTA and CDR2 FQGNSA. The CDR3 is made up of 14 amino acids. The V end lost 6 bases, the J end lost 0 bases, and 11 bases lay between the germline ends.

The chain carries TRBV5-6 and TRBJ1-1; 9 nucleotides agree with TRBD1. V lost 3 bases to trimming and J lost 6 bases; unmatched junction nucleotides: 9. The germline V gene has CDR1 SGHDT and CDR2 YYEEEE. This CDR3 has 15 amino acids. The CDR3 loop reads CASSWGDREAPEAFF. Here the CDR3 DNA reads TGTGCCAGCAGCTGGGGGGACAGGGAGGCCCCTGAAGCTTTCTTT.

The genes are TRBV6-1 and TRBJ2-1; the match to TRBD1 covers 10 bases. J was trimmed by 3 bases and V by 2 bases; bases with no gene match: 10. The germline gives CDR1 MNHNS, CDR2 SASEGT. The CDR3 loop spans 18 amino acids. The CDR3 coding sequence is TGTGCCAGCAGTGAAAAGCGCCGGGGACAGGGGATCTACAATGAGCAGTTCTTC. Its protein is CASSEKRRGQGIYNEQFF.

As DNA, the CDR3 is TGCGCCAGCAGTGATGCTAGCGGGGCCACAGATACGCAGTATTTT. This codes for CASSDASGATDTQYF. The J gene is TRBJ2-3, the V gene TRBV10-1, with 9 bases identical to TRBD2. The CDR3 is 15 amino acids. The germline gives CDR1 WNHNN, CDR2 SYGVQD (reference sequence). V trimming: 3 bases; J trimming: 2 bases; junction bases outside the gene matches: 3.

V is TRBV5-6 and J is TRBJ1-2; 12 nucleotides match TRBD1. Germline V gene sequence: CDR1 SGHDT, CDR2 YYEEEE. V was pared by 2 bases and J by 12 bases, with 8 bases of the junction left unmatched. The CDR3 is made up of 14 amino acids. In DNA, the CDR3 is TGTGCCAGCAGCTTCGCCGGGACAGGGGGCAGCGACACCTTC. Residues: CASSFAGTGGSDTF. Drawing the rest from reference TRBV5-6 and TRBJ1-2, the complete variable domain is DAGVTQSPTHLIKTRGQQVTLRCSPKSGHDTVSWYQQALGQGPQFIFQYYEEEERQRGNFPDRFSGHQFPNYSSELNVNALLLGDSALYLCASSFAGTGGSDTFGSGTRLTVV.